Below, 27 T cell receptor beta chains from the same sample are listed, as sequenced in a study of post-analysis software for immune sequencing data. Their antigens remain unidentified. Broader study findings: Controls showed lower frequencies than patients for five TRBV segments, and TRBV5-6, TRBV5-1 and TRBV20-1 were among these.

cDNA libraries of TCR beta carried unique molecular identifiers. In TCRdb, the PCR reads were re-called with MiXCR into one record per CDR3 protein. Of 700,000 to 800,000 distinct CDR3 sequences listed, just under 30% are singletons. The sequenced material came from blood. Receptor source: a girl aged 5 to 17 with multiple sclerosis.

The rearrangement links TRBV19 to TRBJ2-1, with D unresolved. The CDR3 extends over 17 amino acids. Germline lookup yields CDR1 LNHDA and CDR2 SQIVND (reference sequence). The ends were cut back, 5 bases at V and 0 bases at J, with 17 bases in the middle. This chain's CDR3 is CASSVDKRGSSYNEQFF. CDR3 nucleotide sequence: TGTGCCAGTAGTGTTGACAAACGAGGCAGCTCCTACAATGAGCAGTTCTTC.

The genes are TRBV7-2 and TRBJ2-7, with 7 positions matching TRBD2. Per the germline V gene, CDR1 is SGHTA and CDR2 is FQGNSA. V trimming: 1 base; J trimming: 4 bases; junction bases outside the gene matches: 7. The CDR3 is 15 residues long. The CDR3: CASSLGLAALYEQYF. The DNA for the CDR3 is TGTGCCAGCAGCTTAGGGCTAGCGGCCCTTTACGAGCAGTACTTC. Using reference TRBV7-2 and TRBJ2-7 for the parts outside the CDR3, the full variable domain is GAGVSQSPSNKVTEKGKDVELRCDPISGHTALYWYRQSLGQGLEFLIYFQGNSAPDKSGLPSDRFSAERTGGSVSTLTIQRTQQEDSAVYLCASSLGLAALYEQYFGPGTRLTVT.

There are a few counts of this clonotype. A read error may account for a junction end that differs from germline. The chain employs TRBV11-2 and TRBJ2-3, with D unclear. The CDR3 is made up of 12 amino acids. The germline gives CDR1 SGHAT, CDR2 FQNNGV. The CDR3 nucleotides read TGTGCCAACAGCTTGGCAGTAGATACGCAGTATTTT. Encoded protein: CANSLAVDTQYF.

The V and J genes are TRBV5-1 and TRBJ1-2, with D hard to call. The V gene lost 1 base and the J gene lost 8 bases, with 9 bases spanning the gap. Germline V gene sequence: CDR1 SGHRS, CDR2 YFSETQ. The length of the CDR3 is 12 residues. CDR3 amino acids: CASSLPGWGYTF. DNA for the CDR3: TGCGCCAGCAGCTTGCCGGGCTGGGGCTACACCTTC.

In the case of this clonotype: One end of the junction is discordant with germline, which a read error may explain. This rearrangement joins TRBV4-3 to TRBJ2-1, with D unclear. CDR3 size: 15 residues. Germline CDR1 is LGHNA and CDR2 is YSLEER. CDR3 region: CANSQDGSSYNEQFF. DNA for the CDR3: TGCGCCAACAGCCAGGACGGTAGCTCCTACAATGAGCAGTTCTTC.

V and J are TRBV6-1 and TRBJ1-5; a possible D gene is TRBD1 (6 bases). V dropped 4 bases and J dropped 5 bases, with 15 bases sitting between them. The germline CDR1 and CDR2 sequences are MNHNS and SASEGT. The length of the CDR3 is 15 residues. CDR3 DNA sequence: TGTGCCAGCAGTGCACCACAGGGCAGAGATCAGCCCCAGCATTTT. Protein product: CASSAPQGRDQPQHF.

Only a few counts were recorded for this clonotype. In nucleotides, the CDR3 is TGTGCCAGCAGCTTGGCCCGGGCAGCCAATCAGCCCCAGCATTTT. Its translation: CASSLARAANQPQHF. The J gene is TRBJ1-5, the V gene TRBV5-6; D gene uncertain. V was cut by 0 bases and J by 3 bases, with 10 bases left in between. The CDR3 length is 15 residues. Germline assignment: CDR1 SGHDT and CDR2 YYEEEE.

Notes on this clonotype: Lacking the conserved final phenylalanine or tryptophan, this CDR3 likely reflects a read error. The chain is built from TRBV7-6 and TRBJ2-3; TRBD2 matches 14 bases. The junction had 8 bases not matched to a gene; V was cut back by 5 bases and J by 4 bases. The CDR3 runs 17 residues. CDR1 and CDR2 (germline): SGHVS, FNYEAQ. Written as DNA, the CDR3 is TGTGCCAGCAGCCCCAGGGGACTAGCGGGAGTCCCAGATACGCAGTATTTG. It codes for CASSPRGLAGVPDTQYL.

The chain has TRBV20-1 and TRBJ2-1; TRBD2 matches 8 bases. The CDR3 contains 14 residues. Trimming took 3 bases from V and 4 from J; bases not matched to a gene: 5. CDR1 is DFQATT, CDR2 SNEGSKA, per germline (reference sequence). The CDR3 nucleotides are TGCAGTGCTAGTGCCGCTAGCGGGTACAATGAGCAGTTCTTC. Translating it yields CSASAASGYNEQFF.

This clonotype was detected ten times or more. The CDR3 spells CASTGGVASTDTQYF. CDR3 sequence (DNA): TGTGCCAGCACCGGGGGAGTAGCGTCCACAGATACGCAGTATTTT. V and J are TRBV12-3 or TRBV12-4 and TRBJ2-3; D is possibly TRBD2 (6 bases). Trimming took 7 bases from V and 2 from J, leaving 16 bases between them. The CDR3 totals 15 residues.

This clonotype was recorded a few times. This chain uses TRBV20-1 with TRBJ2-7; D remains ambiguous. Germline V CDR1 and CDR2: DFQATT, SNEGSKA (reference sequence). The V and J ends lost 6 bases and 0 bases respectively, with 15 bases between them. The CDR3 is 14 amino acids. CDR3 region: CSALSIRSSYEQYF. The CDR3 nucleotides are TGCAGTGCCCTTAGCATACGCTCCTCCTACGAGCAGTACTTC.

The genes are TRBV7-9 and TRBJ1-1, with D tentatively TRBD1 (6 bases). The V gene's germline CDR1 is SEHNR and CDR2 FQNEAQ (reference sequence). V lost 5 bases, J lost 3 bases, and 13 bases lay in between. CDR3 length: 14 amino acids. The CDR3, as DNA: TGTGCCAGCAGCAGCCCGACAGGAGACACTGAAGCTTTCTTT. Translating gives CASSSPTGDTEAFF.

The CDR3, as DNA: TGTGCCAGCAGTGGCCCCGGGACAGGGGCACTCTACGAGCAGTACTTC. This codes for CASSGPGTGALYEQYF. This sequence joins TRBV28 and TRBJ2-4; 10 nucleotides align to TRBD1. Matching the DNA end better, TRBJ2-7 makes the J call doubtful. This CDR3 comprises 16 residues. Germline lookup yields CDR1 MDHEN and CDR2 SYDVKM.

This clonotype was found a few times. The chain links TRBV10-3 to TRBJ2-5; D possibly matches TRBD1 or TRBD2 (5 bases each). The CDR3 consists of 11 residues. V shed 10 bases and J shed 3 bases, with 9 bases lying between them. Germline assignment: CDR1 ENHRY and CDR2 SYGVKD. The CDR3 protein is CATGTEETQYF. CDR3 in DNA: TGTGCCACCGGGACGGAAGAGACCCAGTACTTC.

In its sample, this clonotype was seen a few times. Here the CDR3 DNA reads TGTGCCAGCAGCCCCCGTTTTCAGGTGGGCGACGAGCAGTACTTC. This codes for CASSPRFQVGDEQYF. The chain joins TRBV7-9 to TRBJ2-7; D gene uncertain. Trimming left V 5 bases short and J 5 bases short, with 19 bases between. CDR1 and CDR2 (germline): SEHNR, FQNEAQ (reference sequence). CDR3 size: 15 residues.

This clonotype was counted only a few times. The V gene is TRBV4-1, the J gene TRBJ2-5; D unresolved. The V end lost 1 base, the J end lost 11 bases, and 20 bases lay between the germline ends. This CDR3 region has 15 residues. Germline CDR1 is MGHRA and CDR2 is YSYEKL. The CDR3 DNA is TGCGCCAGCAGCCAAGGGGGTAAGGGCTGGGGTGAGCAGTACTTC. Encoded protein: CASSQGGKGWGEQYF.

The chain combines TRBV20-1 with TRBJ1-6; no clear D gene. CDR3 length: 14 residues. Deletions cut 3 bases from V and 5 bases from J, with 11 bases between. Germline CDR1 reads DFQATT; CDR2 reads SNEGSKA (reference sequence). CDR3 coding DNA: TGCAGTGCTAGCCCACTGAGGGATAATTCACCCCTCCACTTT. As protein: CSASPLRDNSPLHF.

This clonotype was counted between two and nine times. The genes are TRBV20-1 and TRBJ2-1; 8 nucleotides line up with TRBD2. CDR3 length: 15 residues. CDR1 is DFQATT and CDR2 is SNEGSKA in the germline V gene (reference sequence). V dropped 1 base and J dropped 6; count of bases not matched to a gene: 8. DNA of the CDR3: TGCAGTGCTAGAGGTGAGCGGGAGTACCGCAATGAGCAGTTCTTC. This translates into CSARGEREYRNEQFF.

This sequence joins TRBV6-1 and TRBJ1-1; D is unclear. V dropped 6 bases and J dropped 3 bases, with 11 bases sitting between them. Germline V lookup: CDR1 MNHNS, CDR2 SASEGT. The CDR3 covers 13 residues. CDR3 coding DNA: TGTGCCAGCAGGAGGAAGGTTGACACTGAAGCTTTCTTT. Its translation is CASRRKVDTEAFF.

This clonotype was seen at least ten times. The chain combines TRBV27 with TRBJ2-1; 12 bases are a match to TRBD2. Per germline, CDR1 MNHEY and CDR2 SMNVEV (reference sequence). V lost 5 bases and J lost 6; bases outside the gene matches: 5. The CDR3 is made up of 15 amino acids. CDR3 protein: CASSPRLAGVNEQFF. The CDR3, as DNA: TGTGCCAGCAGTCCCAGACTAGCGGGAGTCAATGAGCAGTTCTTC.

The chain couples TRBV20-1 to TRBJ2-7; no reliable D call. V gave up 0 bases and J gave up 0 bases, with 9 bases separating them. Germline V CDR1 and CDR2: DFQATT, SNEGSKA (reference sequence). The CDR3 runs 14 residues. CDR3 sequence (DNA): TGCAGTGCTAGAGACCGGGTTGACTCCTACGAGCAGTACTTC. It yields the protein CSARDRVDSYEQYF.

The chain links TRBV5-6 to TRBJ1-2; TRBD1 might be the D (6 bases). The V gene's germline CDR1 is SGHDT and CDR2 YYEEEE. V shed 0 bases and J shed 7 bases, with 10 bases lying between them. CDR3 length: 13 residues. The CDR3 DNA sequence: TGTGCCAGCAGCTTGGAACAGGGTCTTGGCTACACCTTC. Its translation: CASSLEQGLGYTF.

The V gene is TRBV7-2, the J gene TRBJ2-3, with D unclear. V was pared by 1 base and J by 6 bases, with 11 bases between. The CDR3 is made up of 14 amino acids. Germline CDR1 SGHTA, CDR2 FQGNSA. The chain's CDR3 is CASSLVHLRDTQYF. The CDR3 nucleotides are TGTGCCAGCAGCTTAGTACACCTTCGGGATACGCAGTATTTT.

The chain links TRBV5-1 to TRBJ2-7, with 8 bases identical to TRBD1. Unmatched junction bases numbered 11, after V lost 3 bases and J lost 12 bases. The CDR3 spans 13 residues. Germline V lookup: CDR1 SGHRS, CDR2 YFSETQ. Here the CDR3 DNA reads TGCGCCAGCAGCTCCTCTTCTGTAGGACAGGGGTACTTC. It codes for CASSSSSVGQGYF. Drawing the rest from reference TRBV5-1 and TRBJ2-7, the complete variable domain is KAGVTQTPRYLIKTRGQQVTLSCSPISGHRSVSWYQQTPGQGLQFLFEYFSETQRNKGNFPGRFSGRQFSNSRSEMNVSTLELGDSALYLCASSSSSVGQGYFGPGTRLTVT.

This chain connects TRBV6-1 to TRBJ2-1; TRBD1 matches 7 bases. Trimming cost V 2 bases and J 2 bases; bases outside gene matches: 3. Germline loops: CDR1 MNHNS, CDR2 SASEGT. This CDR3 is 15 amino acids long. The CDR3 sequence is CASSETGAPYNEQFF. DNA for the CDR3: TGTGCCAGCAGTGAAACAGGGGCCCCCTACAATGAGCAGTTCTTC.

This clonotype has at least ten counts. The chain joins TRBV7-9 to TRBJ2-7; the match to TRBD1 covers 7 bases. Germline lookup yields CDR1 SEHNR and CDR2 FQNEAQ (reference sequence). This CDR3 comprises 14 residues. Unmatched junction bases numbered 6, after V lost 7 bases and J lost 0 bases. This CDR3 reads CASNPGQNSYEQYF. CDR3 coding DNA: TGTGCCAGCAACCCGGGACAGAACTCCTACGAGCAGTACTTC.

This clonotype occurred a few times. The V call is TRBV10-3, the J call TRBJ2-3; D is perhaps TRBD1 (6 bases). Trimming removed 10 bases from V and 6 bases from J, with 23 bases in between. Germline V lookup: CDR1 ENHRY, CDR2 SYGVKD. The CDR3 totals 15 residues. CDR3 amino acids: CATGQTLTSGDTQYF. In nucleotides, the CDR3 is TGTGCCACCGGACAGACTCTCACTTCTGGGGATACGCAGTATTTT.